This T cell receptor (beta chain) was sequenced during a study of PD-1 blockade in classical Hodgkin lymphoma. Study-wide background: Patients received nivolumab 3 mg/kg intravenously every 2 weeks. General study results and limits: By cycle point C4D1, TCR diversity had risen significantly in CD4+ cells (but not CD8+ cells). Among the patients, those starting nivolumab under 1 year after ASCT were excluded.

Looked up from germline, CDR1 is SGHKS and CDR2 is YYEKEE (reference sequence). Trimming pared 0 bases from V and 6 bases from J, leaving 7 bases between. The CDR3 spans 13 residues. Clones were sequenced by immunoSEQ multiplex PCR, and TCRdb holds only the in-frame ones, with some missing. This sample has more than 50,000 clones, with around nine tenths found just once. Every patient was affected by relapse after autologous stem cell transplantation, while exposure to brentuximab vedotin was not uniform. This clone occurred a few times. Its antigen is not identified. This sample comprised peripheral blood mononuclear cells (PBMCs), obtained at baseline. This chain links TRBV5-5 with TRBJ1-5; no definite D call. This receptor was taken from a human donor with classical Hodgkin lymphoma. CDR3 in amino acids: CASSLGGSQPQHF. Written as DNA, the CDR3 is TGTGCCAGCAGCTTGGGAGGGAGTCAGCCCCAGCATTTT. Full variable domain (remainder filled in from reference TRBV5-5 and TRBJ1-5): DAGVTQSPTHLIKTRGQQVTLRCSPISGHKSVSWYQQVLGQGPQFIFQYYEKEERGRGNFPDRFSARQFPNYSSELNVNALLLGDSALYLCASSLGGSQPQHFGDGTRLSIL.